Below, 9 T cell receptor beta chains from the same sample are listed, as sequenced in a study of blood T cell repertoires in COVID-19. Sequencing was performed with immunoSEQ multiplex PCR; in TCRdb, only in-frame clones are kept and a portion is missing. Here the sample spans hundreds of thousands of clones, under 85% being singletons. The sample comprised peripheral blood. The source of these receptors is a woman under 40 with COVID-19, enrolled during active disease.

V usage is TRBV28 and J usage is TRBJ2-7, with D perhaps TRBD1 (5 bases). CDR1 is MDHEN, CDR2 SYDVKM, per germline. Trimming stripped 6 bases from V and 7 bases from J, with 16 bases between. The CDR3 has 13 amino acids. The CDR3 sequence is CASSNSRVREQYF. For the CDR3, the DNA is TGTGCCAGCAGCAATTCCAGGGTACGAGAGCAGTACTTC.

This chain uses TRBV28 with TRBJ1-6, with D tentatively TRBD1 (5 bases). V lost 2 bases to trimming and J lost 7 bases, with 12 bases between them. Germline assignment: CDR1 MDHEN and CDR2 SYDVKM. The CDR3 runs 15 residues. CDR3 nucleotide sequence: TGTGCCAGCAGTTTAGCCTCAGGGAACAATTCACCCCTCCACTTT. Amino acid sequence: CASSLASGNNSPLHF.

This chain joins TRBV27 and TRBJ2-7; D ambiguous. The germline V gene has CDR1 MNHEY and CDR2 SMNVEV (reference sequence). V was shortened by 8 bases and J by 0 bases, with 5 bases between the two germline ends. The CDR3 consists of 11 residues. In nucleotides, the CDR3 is TGTGCCAGCTGGAGCTCCTACGAGCAGTACTTC. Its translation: CASWSSYEQYF.

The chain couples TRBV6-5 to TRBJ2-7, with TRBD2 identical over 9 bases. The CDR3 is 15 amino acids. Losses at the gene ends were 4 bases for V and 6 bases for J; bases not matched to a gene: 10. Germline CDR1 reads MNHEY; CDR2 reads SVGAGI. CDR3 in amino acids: CASSSRLAGGFEQYF. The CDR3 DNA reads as TGTGCCAGCAGTTCCCGTCTGGCGGGGGGGTTCGAGCAGTACTTC.

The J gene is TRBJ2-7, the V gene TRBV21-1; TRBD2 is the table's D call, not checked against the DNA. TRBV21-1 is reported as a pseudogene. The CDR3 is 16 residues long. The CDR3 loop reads CASRAGLDIVSYEQYF. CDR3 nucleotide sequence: TGTGCCAGCAGAGCCGGTCTAGATATTGTTTCCTACGAGCAGTACTTC.

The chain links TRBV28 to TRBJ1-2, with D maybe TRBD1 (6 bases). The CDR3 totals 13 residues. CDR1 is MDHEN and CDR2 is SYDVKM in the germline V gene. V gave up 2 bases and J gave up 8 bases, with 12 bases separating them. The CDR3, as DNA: TGTGCCAGCAGTTTAGGGGGGGCTTTGGGCTACACCTTC. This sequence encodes CASSLGGALGYTF.

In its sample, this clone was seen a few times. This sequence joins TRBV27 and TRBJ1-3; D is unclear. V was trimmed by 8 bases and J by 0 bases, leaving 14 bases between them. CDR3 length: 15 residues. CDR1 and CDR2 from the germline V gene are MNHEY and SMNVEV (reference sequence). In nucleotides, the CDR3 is TGTGCCAGCCTCACGGGAGGAGGCTCTGGAAACACCATATATTTT. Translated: CASLTGGGSGNTIYF.

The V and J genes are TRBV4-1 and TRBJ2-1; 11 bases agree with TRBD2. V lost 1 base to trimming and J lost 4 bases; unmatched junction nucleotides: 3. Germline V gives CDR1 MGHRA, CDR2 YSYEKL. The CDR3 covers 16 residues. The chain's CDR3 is CASSQVAGGLYNEQFF. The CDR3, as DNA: TGCGCCAGCAGCCAAGTAGCGGGAGGGCTTTACAATGAGCAGTTCTTC.

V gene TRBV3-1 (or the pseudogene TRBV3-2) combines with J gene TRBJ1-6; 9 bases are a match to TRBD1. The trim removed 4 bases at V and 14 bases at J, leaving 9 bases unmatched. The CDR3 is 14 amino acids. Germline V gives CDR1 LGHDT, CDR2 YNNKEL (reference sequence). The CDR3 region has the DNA TGTGCCAGCAGCCCGTCCAAACAGGGGGCTACCCTCCACTTT. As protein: CASSPSKQGATLHF.